The next 16 T cell receptor beta chains were all read from a single sample in a study of cytomegalovirus exposure and HLA in healthy donors. Primers for the PCR totalled 60 Vbeta and 13 Jbeta. Profiled with immunoSEQ multiplex PCR; TCRdb holds only in-frame clones, not every one. Of 200,000 to 250,000 clones in the sample, 70% to 90% were seen once. The material sequenced was PBMCs. These TCRs come from a woman aged 60-75 years in good health and CMV-seropositive.

This clone was counted a few times. The chain links TRBV6-1 to TRBJ2-3, with 7 bases lining up with TRBD1. The V and J ends lost 8 bases and 4 bases, in that order; junction bases with no gene match: 3. The CDR3 loop spans 12 amino acids. Germline V CDR1 and CDR2: MNHNS, SASEGT. For the CDR3, the DNA is TGTGCCAGCGCACAGGGGCCAGATACGCAGTATTTT. This translates into CASAQGPDTQYF.

This chain links TRBV4-1 with TRBJ2-5; D may be TRBD1 (6 bases). CDR1 is MGHRA and CDR2 is YSYEKL in the germline V gene. The CDR3 runs 14 residues. V lost 0 bases and J 5 bases, leaving 10 bases between the germline ends. CDR3: CASSQDPDSETQYF. The CDR3 DNA follows: TGCGCCAGCAGCCAAGATCCGGACAGTGAGACCCAGTACTTC.

The V gene is TRBV5-4, the J gene TRBJ1-2; tentatively, D is TRBD1 (5 bases). V lost 0 bases and J 4 bases, leaving 7 bases between the germline ends. The CDR3 is 13 residues long. CDR1 SGHNT and CDR2 YYREEE come from the germline V gene (reference sequence). This chain's CDR3 is CASSLDRIYGYTF. The CDR3 DNA reads TGTGCCAGCAGCTTGGACAGGATCTATGGCTACACCTTC.

The chain is built from TRBV7-2 and TRBJ2-3, with a possible D match to TRBD2 (6 bases). The V and J ends lost 5 bases and 0 bases respectively, with 18 bases between them. The CDR3 spans 17 residues. Germline CDR1 SGHTA, CDR2 FQGNSA. In DNA form, the CDR3 reads TGTGCCAGCAGCCGGGACTTCCAGGGCATAAGCACAGATACGCAGTATTTT. Translating gives CASSRDFQGISTDTQYF.

The chain combines TRBV6-5 with TRBJ1-2; maybe TRBD1 (6 bases). The ends were cut back, 0 bases at V and 4 bases at J, with 12 bases in the middle. Germline loops: CDR1 MNHEY, CDR2 SVGAGI. The CDR3 spans 15 residues. The CDR3 is CASSYSGTTIYGYTF. The CDR3 DNA follows: TGTGCCAGCAGTTACTCGGGGACAACCATCTATGGCTACACCTTC.

The V call is TRBV7-6, the J call TRBJ1-1; D not certain. The V end was cut by 6 bases, the J end by 5 bases, with 28 bases between. CDR3 size: 18 residues. Germline V gene sequence: CDR1 SGHVS, CDR2 FNYEAQ. The CDR3 sequence is CASSQLRRFLRIVTEAFF. CDR3 coding DNA: TGTGCCAGCAGTCAACTCCGCAGGTTCCTACGAATTGTTACTGAAGCTTTCTTT.

This chain links TRBV5-5 with TRBJ1-1; D remains unclear. The CDR3 spans 13 residues. The V gene lost 4 bases and the J gene lost 5 bases, with 12 bases spanning the gap. Germline loops: CDR1 SGHKS, CDR2 YYEKEE (reference sequence). In DNA, the CDR3 is TGTGCCAGCAGCGCCTCGGGGAGGACTGAAGCTTTCTTT. Translation: CASSASGRTEAFF.

The gene calls are TRBV5-1 and TRBJ2-3; 14 nucleotides align to TRBD2. CDR1 SGHRS and CDR2 YFSETQ come from the germline V gene. V trimming: 4 bases; J trimming: 4 bases; junction bases outside the gene matches: 8. The CDR3 length is 17 residues. The CDR3 here is CASSQAGTSGSPDTQYF. In DNA form, the CDR3 reads TGCGCCAGCAGCCAAGCCGGGACTAGCGGGAGTCCAGATACGCAGTATTTT.

The gene calls are TRBV5-1 and TRBJ1-1; D possibly corresponds to TRBD1 (6 bases). Per the germline V gene, CDR1 is SGHRS and CDR2 is YFSETQ. Between the trimmed V and J ends, which lost 2 bases and 1 base, there was a span of 9 bases. The CDR3 is 14 amino acids. Here the CDR3 reads CASSLPGQNTEAFF. CDR3 in DNA: TGCGCCAGCAGCTTACCGGGACAGAACACTGAAGCTTTCTTT.

The genes are TRBV11-2 and TRBJ2-7; tentatively, D is TRBD1 (5 bases). This CDR3 has 16 residues. Germline V CDR1 and CDR2: SGHAT, FQNNGV. Trimming removed 5 bases from V and 1 base from J, with 18 bases in between. The CDR3 sequence: CASSIQTQAFSYEQYF. For the CDR3, the DNA is TGTGCCAGCAGCATCCAGACACAGGCTTTTTCCTACGAGCAGTACTTC.

V and J are TRBV28 and TRBJ2-7; D unresolved. CDR1 MDHEN and CDR2 SYDVKM come from the germline V gene. V was cut by 4 bases and J by 6 bases, with 7 bases left in between. CDR3 length: 11 amino acids. CDR3 sequence (DNA): TGTGCCAGCAGTTACGGTGGCGAGCAGTACTTC. Protein: CASSYGGEQYF.

V gene TRBV27 combines with J gene TRBJ2-3; a weak D match, TRBD2 (6 bases). Germline CDR1 and CDR2: MNHEY and SMNVEV (reference sequence). V lost 6 bases, J lost 0 bases, and 19 bases lay in between. The CDR3 covers 17 residues. CDR3 sequence: CASRVAGTPLSTDTQYF. The DNA for the CDR3 is TGTGCCAGCAGGGTCGCCGGGACTCCTTTAAGCACAGATACGCAGTATTTT.

The chain joins TRBV9 to TRBJ2-7, with D hard to call. The germline gives CDR1 SGDLS, CDR2 YYNGEE. The V and J ends lost 3 bases and 3 bases respectively, with 10 bases between them. This CDR3 comprises 13 residues. The DNA of the CDR3 is TGTGCCAGCAGCGACGACGGAGACTACGAGCAGTACTTC. It specifies CASSDDGDYEQYF.

The chain carries TRBV4-2 and TRBJ2-4; no definite D call. CDR1 is LGHNA and CDR2 is YNFKEQ in the germline V gene. V gave up 0 bases and J gave up 5 bases, with 5 bases separating them. This CDR3 has 13 amino acids. The CDR3 nucleotides are TGTGCCAGCAGCCAAGACGCAGAAAACATTCAGTACTTC. This translates into CASSQDAENIQYF.

The chain employs TRBV29-1 and TRBJ1-1; 7 bases are a match to TRBD1. Germline values: CDR1 SQVTM, CDR2 ANQGSEA. V dropped 4 bases and J dropped 5; count of bases not matched to a gene: 10. CDR3 length: 14 amino acids. The CDR3 reads CSVVGTDRRTEAFF. CDR3 in DNA: TGCAGCGTTGTCGGGACAGATAGGAGGACTGAAGCTTTCTTT.

The chain has TRBV5-1 and TRBJ2-3; D perhaps matches TRBD2 (5 bases). Germline values: CDR1 SGHRS, CDR2 YFSETQ. V was clipped by 5 bases and J by 5 bases, with 15 bases between them. The length of the CDR3 is 14 residues. The CDR3 DNA follows: TGCGCCAGCAGGGGTGGGAGAGGGCAAGATACGCAGTATTTT. It specifies CASRGGRGQDTQYF. The whole variable domain, filled in from reference TRBV5-1 and TRBJ2-3, reads KAGVTQTPRYLIKTRGQQVTLSCSPISGHRSVSWYQQTPGQGLQFLFEYFSETQRNKGNFPGRFSGRQFSNSRSEMNVSTLELGDSALYLCASRGGRGQDTQYFGPGTRLTVL.